This T cell receptor (beta chain) was identified in a study of cytomegalovirus exposure and HLA in healthy donors. This clone occurred a few times. Its antigen is unidentified. The V gene's germline CDR1 is SGHRS and CDR2 YFSETQ. The CDR3 runs 15 residues. The ends were cut back, 4 bases at V and 0 bases at J, with 12 bases in the middle. PCR primers comprised 60 Vbeta and 13 Jbeta primers. Generated by immunoSEQ multiplex PCR, the TCRdb table keeps only in-frame clones and is missing some. The sample has around 190,000 clones, approximately 80% seen once. Findings and caveats of the study: With further analysis later on, most CMV-associated TCR beta chains appeared HLA-restricted. As a later analysis showed, a missense DCLRE1C variant was linked to trimming of TCR beta V- and J-genes. Several V segments, TRBV6-2 and TRBV6-3 among them, could not be told apart and were dropped.

The sequence derives from a woman in her forties or fifties in good health and CMV-seronegative. The source material was PBMCs. The gene calls are TRBV5-1 and TRBJ2-3, with TRBD2 as a possible D gene (6 bases). The CDR3 is CASSLLGGSTDTQYF. The CDR3 DNA follows: TGCGCCAGCAGCCTCCTTGGGGGGAGCACAGATACGCAGTATTTT. Full variable domain (remainder filled in from reference TRBV5-1 and TRBJ2-3): KAGVTQTPRYLIKTRGQQVTLSCSPISGHRSVSWYQQTPGQGLQFLFEYFSETQRNKGNFPGRFSGRQFSNSRSEMNVSTLELGDSALYLCASSLLGGSTDTQYFGPGTRLTVL.